This TCR beta chain stems from a study of blood T cell repertoires in COVID-19 (dated by TCRdb to 2020 to 2022). Study-level background: Samples covering the acute and convalescent phases of COVID-19 were provided by collaborators in the United States, Italy and Spain. The prospective study material was composed of cDNA or gDNA derived from T cells, B-cell-depleted T cells, or PBMCs. The dataset comprised deeply sampled blood TCRbeta repertoires from subjects exposed to, actively infected with, or recovered from COVID-19. A freely available public database, intended as a resource for researchers studying the immune response to SARS-CoV-2, is where the repertoires were released. The samples were drawn from the first 160 participants of the ongoing ImmuneRACE study and from 1,254 subjects provided by 6 global collaborators. Sample metadata almost always included a de-identified subject ID, COVID-19 status, age in years and sex. Where HLA class I and class II types were available, the types were taken from metadata supplied by the sample provider, not from assay-based typing. On the study overall, not on this receptor specifically: How much clinical and demographic metadata was included differed by source and by participant, and the metadata was provided uncurated.

Participants in the prospective study were aged about 18 to 100 years, lived in about two dozen United States geographic areas, and enrolled through a virtual design. Cohort assignment in the prospective study relied on participant-reported clinical history from a screening survey and a study questionnaire. Mobile phlebotomists in the prospective study collected whole blood, serum and a nasopharyngeal or oropharyngeal swab from every participant. Additional blood draws and questionnaires over an approximately two-month period could optionally be provided by prospective study participants. Before DNA extraction, blood samples from the prospective study were shipped at room temperature or frozen. A word on this clone: Its antigen is still unknown. Base qualities were left out, and no much larger clone turns up one base away.

From a lookup of the germline V gene (reference sequence), CDR1 and CDR2 are LGHDT and YNNKEL. There are 16 amino acids in the CDR3, from cysteine to phenylalanine inclusive. Solely the CDR3 DNA is kept, with 48 bases framed from the first base. Here V drops 1 base and J drops 7 bases, and the junction holds 7 bases not matched to any gene. The immunoSEQ Assay, a bias-controlled multiplex PCR, was used to amplify TCRbeta CDR3 regions from genomic DNA. The published analysis was carried out like this. Within the assay, amplification of reference gene primers was used to estimate how many nucleated cells each sample contained. Sequence reads were collapsed and filtered to measure the absolute abundance of every unique TCRbeta CDR3 rearrangement. Productive Simpson clonality was computed per sample as the square root of Simpson's diversity index over productive rearrangements. The table was pulled from immuneACCESS by TCRdb, which kept in-frame rearrangements only. Such tables lose some clones; where checked, under half of the loss comes from unresolved V genes, and the rest has no known cause. V and J calls and clone size are as listed in that table; D and trimming were resolved from the DNA. This sample comprises around 220,000 clones, roughly 87% of them detected only once. The ten most abundant clones make up around 6% of the sample.

The TCR sequence derives from a woman aged 30 to 39 with acute COVID-19. Recombination linked TRBV3-1 (or the pseudogene TRBV3-2) to TRBJ1-6; 7 central nucleotides agree with TRBD1. Sequences were obtained from PBMCs or T cells enriched from blood (not recorded which). CDR3 sequence: CASSQGQGGDNSPLHF. The bases are TGTGCCAGCAGCCAAGGACAGGGAGGAGACAATTCACCCCTCCACTTT.